These 17 T cell receptor beta chains came from one sample sequenced in a study of sequential checkpoint blockade in melanoma. Assay used: immunoSEQ multiplex PCR; TCRdb lists only in-frame clones, some missing. This repertoire shows about 4,000 clones, 20% to 25% found once; its top ten account for about a sixth. The treatment is: randomized to nivolumab then ipilimumab (arm A) or the reverse (arm B). Sequencing was performed on tumor tissue (inferred from file names), taken from a patient given nivolumab and ipilimumab in sequence. Receptors originate from a human donor with melanoma.

The V and J genes are TRBV6-8 and TRBJ2-7; 7 bases are a match to TRBD2. Germline V gene data show CDR1 as MNHGY and CDR2 as SAAAGT. The CDR3 covers 18 residues. With 7 bases clipped from V and 5 bases from J, the junction kept 23 bases outside the gene matches. CDR3 loop: CASNKTSPPSKSRDEQYF. The CDR3 nucleotides are TGTGCCAGCAACAAGACTAGCCCGCCTTCGAAGTCGAGGGACGAGCAGTACTTC.

This rearrangement joins TRBV12-5 to TRBJ2-1; 10 bases map to TRBD2. The germline CDR1 and CDR2 sequences are LGHNT and FRNRAP. CDR3 size: 15 residues. Germline trimming cut 7 bases from V and 0 bases from J; bases unmatched to any gene: 3. The CDR3 DNA sequence: TGTGCTAGTGTACTAGCGGGGTCCTCCTACAATGAGCAGTTCTTC. It yields the protein CASVLAGSSYNEQFF.

This clone came up a few times. The V gene is TRBV11-3, the J gene TRBJ2-2; the D is unclear. Germline CDR1 reads SGHNT; CDR2 reads YENEEA. Trimming stripped 4 bases from V and 3 bases from J, with 12 bases between. The CDR3 has 15 residues. The chain's CDR3 is CASSSKTGDTGELFF. CDR3 in DNA: TGTGCCAGCAGCTCCAAAACTGGGGACACCGGGGAGCTGTTTTTT.

V gene TRBV19 combines with J gene TRBJ1-2; D ambiguous. The CDR3 sequence is 15 residues long. Germline CDR1 reads LNHDA; CDR2 reads SQIVND (reference sequence). Between the trimmed V and J ends, which lost 6 bases and 0 bases, there was a span of 14 bases. The CDR3 nucleotides read TGTGCCAGTAGGGCCGAAATCAGAGCTAACTATGGCTACACCTTC. Its protein product is CASRAEIRANYGYTF.

The rearrangement uses TRBV19 and TRBJ2-7; 12 bases line up with TRBD2. The germline gives CDR1 LNHDA, CDR2 SQIVND (reference sequence). The CDR3 totals 15 residues. V trimming: 5 bases; J trimming: 3 bases; junction bases outside the gene matches: 5. CDR3 sequence reads: CASSSRTSGDYEQYF. DNA of the CDR3: TGTGCCAGTAGTTCCCGGACTAGCGGGGACTACGAGCAGTACTTC.

This rearrangement joins TRBV6-8 to TRBJ1-6; no clear D gene. The CDR3 loop spans 14 amino acids. Trimming cost V 5 bases and J 10 bases, with 15 bases left between them. In germline, CDR1 is MNHGY, CDR2 SAAAGT. This chain's CDR3 is CASSVGPRGSPLHF. The CDR3 DNA reads as TGTGCCAGCAGTGTAGGGCCCCGAGGATCACCCCTCCACTTT.

The genes are TRBV9 and TRBJ1-2; a weak D match, TRBD1 (5 bases). The CDR3 is made up of 13 amino acids. Trimming took 5 bases from V and 3 from J, leaving 11 bases between them. Germline V gene lookup returns CDR1 SGDLS and CDR2 YYNGEE. The CDR3 nucleotides read TGTGCCAGCAGTCGACAGCCTGACTATGGCTACACCTTC. Translating gives CASSRQPDYGYTF.

The chain couples TRBV9 to TRBJ2-7, with 9 bases lining up with TRBD1. The CDR3 has 14 amino acids. J lost 0 bases, V lost 6 bases, and 4 bases had no gene match. Germline V gene data show CDR1 as SGDLS and CDR2 as YYNGEE. DNA of the CDR3: TGTGCCAGCACCCGGGACAGGGACTCCTACGAGCAGTACTTC. Its translation is CASTRDRDSYEQYF.

The chain uses TRBV11-3 and TRBJ2-6; 7 bases fit TRBD1. This CDR3 contains 16 residues. From germline, CDR1 is SGHNT and CDR2 YENEEA. The J segment lost 10 bases and the V segment lost 5 bases, leaving 14 bases of the junction unmatched. The CDR3 nucleotides read TGTGCCAGCAGCCCGGGACAGTCATGGTCCTTAAACGTCCTGACTTTC. Translation: CASSPGQSWSLNVLTF.

The chain uses TRBV15 and TRBJ2-5; possibly TRBD1 or TRBD2 for D (6 bases each). Germline lookup yields CDR1 LNHNV and CDR2 YYDKDF (reference sequence). V lost 7 bases, J lost 4 bases, and 16 bases lay in between. The CDR3 has 14 residues. CDR3 residues: CATNPKGGAETQYF. CDR3 sequence (DNA): TGTGCCACCAACCCGAAGGGGGGAGCAGAGACCCAGTACTTC.

The chain has TRBV11-3 and TRBJ2-2, with a possible D match to TRBD2 (6 bases). Trimming removed 4 bases at V and 1 base at J, with 10 bases between. The V gene's germline CDR1 is SGHNT and CDR2 YENEEA. The CDR3 has 15 amino acids. The CDR3 sequence: CASSSGTGNTGELFF. The DNA for the CDR3 is TGTGCCAGCAGCTCCGGGACTGGGAACACCGGGGAGCTGTTTTTT. Complete variable domain (other parts from reference TRBV11-3 and TRBJ2-2): EAGVVQSPRYKIIEKKQPVAFWCNPISGHNTLYWYLQNLGQGPELLIRYENEEAVDDSQLPKDRFSAERLKGVDSTLKIQPAELGDSAVYLCASSSGTGNTGELFFGEGSRLTVL.

This chain joins TRBV30 and TRBJ1-2; D may be TRBD1 (6 bases). Per the germline V gene, CDR1 is GTSNPN and CDR2 is SVGIG (reference sequence). The V end lost 0 bases, the J end lost 2 bases, and 16 bases lay between the germline ends. The CDR3 is 16 residues long. CDR3 sequence (DNA): TGTGCCTGGAGTGTACGGTGGGGGACAAGGAACTATGGCTACACCTTC. Protein: CAWSVRWGTRNYGYTF. Looking up the rest from reference TRBV30 and TRBJ1-2 gives the full variable domain: SQTIHQWPATLVQPVGSPLSLECTVEGTSNPNLYWYRQAAGRGLQLLFYSVGIGQISSEVPQNLSASRPQDRQFILSSKKLLLSDSGFYLCAWSVRWGTRNYGYTFGSGTRLTVV.

This clone was seen ten or more times. This chain joins TRBV9 and TRBJ1-1; 7 positions match TRBD1. Losses at the gene ends were 2 bases for V and 1 base for J; bases not matched to a gene: 2. Germline V lookup: CDR1 SGDLS, CDR2 YYNGEE. The CDR3 extends over 14 amino acids. The CDR3 sequence: CASSVGTANTEAFF. CDR3 sequence (DNA): TGTGCCAGCAGCGTGGGGACAGCGAACACTGAAGCTTTCTTT.

This clone was counted at least ten times. The chain carries TRBV11-3 and TRBJ2-5, with D possibly being TRBD1 or TRBD2 (6 bases each). Looked up from germline, CDR1 is SGHNT and CDR2 is YENEEA. Trimming stripped 5 bases from V and 1 base from J, with 14 bases between. This CDR3 is 15 amino acids long. This CDR3 reads CASSGGTLLQETQYF. For the CDR3, the DNA is TGTGCCAGCAGCGGAGGGACACTCCTCCAAGAGACCCAGTACTTC.

The rearrangement joins TRBV30 to TRBJ2-1; D uncertain. V gave up 2 bases and J gave up 7 bases, with 12 bases separating them. In germline, CDR1 is GTSNPN, CDR2 SVGIG (reference sequence). This CDR3 is 13 amino acids long. The CDR3 region is CAWSTGRLNEQFF. As DNA, the CDR3 is TGTGCCTGGAGTACTGGACGTTTAAATGAGCAGTTCTTC.

V and J are TRBV19 and TRBJ2-3; 8 nucleotides agree with TRBD2. The CDR3 totals 13 residues. The germline V gene encodes CDR1 LNHDA and CDR2 SQIVND (reference sequence). V shed 6 bases and J 6 bases; nucleotides not matched to a gene: 5. The CDR3 reads CASRGLARDTQYF. The CDR3 DNA is TGTGCCAGTAGAGGACTAGCTCGGGATACGCAGTATTTT.

In this sample, this clone turned up many times. Germline and junction disagree at one end, which may indicate a read error. The rearrangement joins TRBV6-4 to TRBJ2-7; D is undetermined. The length of the CDR3 is 11 residues. The germline V gene has CDR1 MRHNA and CDR2 SNTAGT. In nucleotides, the CDR3 is TGTGCCATCAGTGATGGAAAAGGGCAGTACTTC. Translating gives CAISDGKGQYF.